A few counts support the clone carrying this T cell receptor (beta chain). This entry comes from a study of control samples from healthy donors and cancer patients. Repertoires were generated with immunoSEQ multiplex PCR, while TCRdb's copy carries only in-frame clones and drops some. Among 90,000 to 150,000 clones listed, approximately 90% were seen once. Germline V gene sequence: CDR1 SEHNR, CDR2 FQNEAQ (reference sequence). This CDR3 spans 17 amino acids. With 5 bases removed from V and 5 bases from J, the gap between germline ends came to 19 bases. The chain couples TRBV7-9 to TRBJ1-6, with D possibly matching TRBD1 (5 bases). The clonotype comes from a man between 25 and 39 years old in good health. Sequencing input: blood. The DNA of the CDR3 is TGTGCCAGCAGCCCCAAGCGAGGAGGGGCGAATAATTCACCCCTCCACTTT. Encoded protein: CASSPKRGGANNSPLHF.